Each of the 3 T cell receptor beta chains below was sequenced from the same sample in a study of OX40 agonist ivuxolimab in advanced cancers. Sequenced by immunoSEQ multiplex PCR; TCRdb stores in-frame clones only, minus some. Here the sample spans 50,000 to 80,000 clones, around 93% being singletons. The input for sequencing was CD4+ or CD8+ T cells sorted from blood, taken in a trial of the OX40 agonist ivuxolimab. The receptor set was obtained from an adult with an advanced solid tumor such as melanoma, head and neck, liver or kidney cancer.

This sequence joins TRBV30 and TRBJ1-5; 8 bases are a match to TRBD1. Germline-derived CDR1 and CDR2 are GTSNPN and SVGIG (reference sequence). This CDR3 is built from 16 residues. V shed 3 bases and J 0 bases; nucleotides not matched to a gene: 7. Written as DNA, the CDR3 is TGTGCCTGGAGGGCCGGGACAGGACTTAGCAATCAGCCCCAGCATTTT. This gives the protein CAWRAGTGLSNQPQHF.

The chain combines TRBV7-2 with TRBJ2-5; 10 bases are a match to TRBD2. The V segment lost 1 base and the J segment 4 bases; nucleotides outside the gene matches: 6. CDR3 length equals 16 residues. The germline V gene has CDR1 SGHTA and CDR2 FQGNSA. CDR3 loop: CASSLGGLAMRETQYF. In nucleotides, the CDR3 is TGTGCCAGCAGCTTAGGGGGACTAGCGATGAGAGAGACCCAGTACTTC.

The chain combines TRBV30 with TRBJ1-5; D unclear. Trimming shortened V by 3 bases and J by 9 bases, and 12 bases separated the two germline ends. CDR3 length: 12 residues. The germline gives CDR1 GTSNPN, CDR2 SVGIG (reference sequence). For the CDR3, the DNA is TGTGCCTGGAGCGAGGCCTCTCTGCCCCAGCATTTT. It specifies CAWSEASLPQHF.